What follows are 31 T cell receptor beta chains derived from one specimen sequenced in a study of cytomegalovirus exposure and HLA in healthy donors. The PCR employed 60 Vbeta primers together with 13 Jbeta primers. Profiling relied on immunoSEQ multiplex PCR, and the TCRdb table lists in-frame clones only, not all of them. The listing records some 110,000 clones. What was sequenced was PBMCs. These receptors came from a young man in good health and CMV-seronegative.

This chain links TRBV7-9 with TRBJ2-1; no clear D. Germline loops: CDR1 SEHNR, CDR2 FQNEAQ (reference sequence). V shed 6 bases and J shed 7 bases, with 4 bases lying between them. The CDR3 loop spans 10 amino acids. CDR3 nucleotides: TGTGCCAGCAGGAGAAATGAGCAGTTCTTC. This codes for CASRRNEQFF.

The chain has TRBV6-1 and TRBJ2-4; 7 bases map to TRBD2. There are 15 residues in the CDR3. J gave up 0 bases and V 7 bases, and 6 bases lay outside the gene matches. The V gene's germline CDR1 is MNHNS and CDR2 SASEGT. CDR3 sequence (DNA): TGTGCCAGCACCGAAATAGCGGGAGCCAAAAACATTCAGTACTTC. Translation: CASTEIAGAKNIQYF.

The chain carries TRBV27 and TRBJ2-7, with TRBD2 identical over 7 bases. Germline CDR1 reads MNHEY; CDR2 reads SMNVEV (reference sequence). V lost 5 bases to trimming and J lost 5 bases; unmatched junction nucleotides: 12. This CDR3 is built from 15 residues. The CDR3 sequence is CASSMRGLVFDEQYF. The CDR3 DNA sequence: TGTGCCAGCAGTATGCGAGGACTAGTCTTTGACGAGCAGTACTTC.

This chain connects TRBV6-1 to TRBJ1-1, with D possibly matching TRBD1 (6 bases). Per the germline V gene, CDR1 is MNHNS and CDR2 is SASEGT. CDR3 size: 13 residues. The V gene lost 2 bases and the J gene lost 8 bases, with 12 bases spanning the gap. CDR3 nucleotide sequence: TGTGCCAGCAGTGAATTGAGGGGGGGGGAAGCTTTCTTT. This codes for CASSELRGGEAFF.

The chain couples TRBV19 to TRBJ2-7; 7 bases match TRBD1. The CDR3 is 15 residues long. In germline, CDR1 is LNHDA, CDR2 SQIVND (reference sequence). The junction had 12 bases not matched to a gene; V was cut back by 5 bases and J by 5 bases. CDR3: CASSLRDSRSDEQYF. CDR3 DNA: TGTGCCAGTAGTCTCCGGGACAGCCGTTCTGACGAGCAGTACTTC.

This chain uses TRBV7-8 with TRBJ2-7; the D gene is possibly TRBD1 (5 bases). Germline CDR1 is SGHVS and CDR2 is FQNEAQ. This CDR3 spans 12 amino acids. V dropped 5 bases and J dropped 10 bases, with 15 bases sitting between them. The CDR3 DNA reads TGTGCCAGCAGCGAAATCCTGGGGCGACAGTACTTC. Translation: CASSEILGRQYF.

This chain links TRBV2 with TRBJ2-7, with D possibly matching TRBD2 (6 bases). With 9 bases removed from V and 4 bases from J, the gap between germline ends came to 16 bases. Germline CDR1 reads SNHLY; CDR2 reads FYNNEI. CDR3 size: 13 residues. The CDR3 loop reads CASALGGRYEQYF. DNA of the CDR3: TGTGCCAGTGCACTCGGGGGTAGGTACGAGCAGTACTTC.

The CDR3 sequence: CASSPQGLAGAEQFF. CDR3 bases: TGTGCCAGCTCACCACAAGGACTAGCGGGAGCTGAGCAGTTCTTC. V is TRBV18 and J is TRBJ2-1; 13 bases line up with TRBD2. Germline assignment: CDR1 KGHSH and CDR2 LQKENI. The CDR3 has 15 amino acids. The ends lost 1 base at V and 9 bases at J; junction bases unmatched: 3.

The chain uses TRBV30 and TRBJ1-2; D unresolved. This CDR3 is 15 amino acids long. The ends were cut back, 8 bases at V and 7 bases at J, with 26 bases in the middle. Germline CDR1 reads GTSNPN; CDR2 reads SVGIG (reference sequence). The CDR3 is CAGKPMGVTDGGYTF. CDR3 bases: TGTGCCGGGAAACCAATGGGAGTGACGGACGGTGGCTACACCTTC.

The J gene is TRBJ2-7, the V gene TRBV5-1, with unresolved D. There are 13 residues in the CDR3. The V and J ends lost 2 bases and 1 base respectively, with 7 bases between them. The germline V gene has CDR1 SGHRS and CDR2 YFSETQ. The CDR3 DNA follows: TGCGCCAGCAGCTTTCAGATTTCCTACGAGCAGTACTTC. Amino acids: CASSFQISYEQYF.

The chain carries TRBV28 and TRBJ1-2, with 7 bases aligning to TRBD1. Germline V CDR1 and CDR2: MDHEN, SYDVKM. With V trimmed by 2 bases and J by 3 bases, 3 bases remained unmatched. CDR3 length: 14 residues. The CDR3 DNA reads TGTGCCAGCAGTTTAAGGGACAGATACTATGGCTACACCTTC. As protein: CASSLRDRYYGYTF.

The chain is built from TRBV6-1 and TRBJ2-3, with 13 nucleotides matching TRBD2. Germline V CDR1 and CDR2: MNHNS, SASEGT. V lost 4 bases to trimming and J lost 3 bases; unmatched junction nucleotides: 10. CDR3 length equals 18 residues. The CDR3 nucleotides are TGTGCCAGCAGTGCCCACGCGGGACTAGCGGGGAATACAGATACGCAGTATTTT. Protein: CASSAHAGLAGNTDTQYF.

V gene TRBV18 combines with J gene TRBJ2-7; weak D call: TRBD2 (5 bases). Germline CDR1 and CDR2: KGHSH and LQKENI. The CDR3 sequence is 14 residues long. Trimming took off 6 bases at V and 1 base at J, with 13 bases between the two ends. The CDR3 sequence is CASSPGSPSYEQYF. CDR3 DNA sequence: TGTGCCAGCTCCCCGGGGAGTCCGTCCTACGAGCAGTACTTC. Combining the CDR3 with reference TRBV18 and TRBJ2-7 gives the whole variable domain NAGVMQNPRHLVRRRGQEARLRCSPMKGHSHVYWYRQLPEEGLKFMVYLQKENIIDESGMPKERFSAEFPKEGPSILRIQQVVRGDSAAYFCASSPGSPSYEQYFGPGTRLTVT.

The genes are TRBV7-2 and TRBJ1-4, with a possible D match to TRBD1 (6 bases). Trimming cost V 3 bases and J 8 bases, with 22 bases left between them. This CDR3 contains 17 residues. CDR1 and CDR2 (germline): SGHTA, FQGNSA. The CDR3 spells CASSFPARGGELEKLFF. DNA of the CDR3: TGTGCCAGCAGCTTCCCGGCGCGCGGGGGCGAGTTGGAAAAACTGTTTTTT.

The V gene is TRBV5-1, the J gene TRBJ2-5; D unresolved. V shed 4 bases and J shed 0 bases, with 7 bases lying between them. The CDR3 is 13 amino acids. Looked up from germline, CDR1 is SGHRS and CDR2 is YFSETQ. The CDR3 sequence is CASSPTDQETQYF. The CDR3 DNA sequence: TGCGCCAGCAGCCCAACAGACCAAGAGACCCAGTACTTC.

For the CDR3, the DNA is TGTGCCAGCGTTAAGTGGGACAGGGGGCCTGAAAAACTGTTTTTT. Amino acids: CASVKWDRGPEKLFF. The J gene is TRBJ1-4, the V gene TRBV19; 12 nucleotides agree with TRBD1. The CDR3 totals 15 residues. V shed 9 bases, J shed 7 bases, and the junction held 9 bases outside the gene matches. The V gene's germline CDR1 is LNHDA and CDR2 SQIVND (reference sequence).

This chain connects TRBV7-9 to TRBJ1-5; 11 nucleotides line up with TRBD1. The CDR3 loop spans 18 amino acids. Germline CDR1 reads SEHNR; CDR2 reads FQNEAQ (reference sequence). Germline trimming cut 1 base from V and 3 bases from J; bases unmatched to any gene: 8. CDR3 in DNA: TGTGCCAGCAGCTTAGGTGGGGACAGGGGGTACCACAATCAGCCCCAGCATTTT. Protein: CASSLGGDRGYHNQPQHF.

The CDR3 bases are TGTGCCAGCAGCGTAGATGGACACAAAAACACTGAAGCTTTCTTT. This encodes CASSVDGHKNTEAFF. The chain links TRBV9 to TRBJ1-1; D may be TRBD1 (5 bases). The CDR3 extends over 15 amino acids. V lost 0 bases and J 2 bases, leaving 11 bases between the germline ends. Per the germline V gene, CDR1 is SGDLS and CDR2 is YYNGEE.

This chain links TRBV5-1 with TRBJ2-3; 8 bases line up with TRBD2. The J segment lost 3 bases and the V segment lost 0 bases, leaving 6 bases of the junction unmatched. CDR3 length: 16 residues. Germline loops: CDR1 SGHRS, CDR2 YFSETQ. The CDR3 DNA sequence: TGCGCCAGCAGCTTGGCCGTCGGGGGGGCGACAGATACGCAGTATTTT. Amino acids: CASSLAVGGATDTQYF.

The V gene is TRBV29-1, the J gene TRBJ1-1; 7 nucleotides match TRBD1. J was trimmed by 1 base and V by 3 bases; bases with no gene match: 2. From germline, CDR1 is SQVTM and CDR2 ANQGSEA. The CDR3 is made up of 13 amino acids. This CDR3 reads CSVEGQKNTEAFF. DNA of the CDR3: TGCAGCGTTGAGGGACAGAAGAACACTGAAGCTTTCTTT.

The chain carries TRBV6-1 and TRBJ1-4; D uncertain. CDR1 is MNHNS and CDR2 is SASEGT in the germline V gene. The CDR3 has 18 amino acids. V was cut by 0 bases and J by 0 bases, with 14 bases left in between. The CDR3 loop is CASSEAPVTSSTNEKLFF. Written as DNA, the CDR3 is TGTGCCAGCAGTGAAGCGCCGGTCACTTCTTCAACTAATGAAAAACTGTTTTTT.

CDR3 sequence reads: CASSVGLAGVEQYF. Here the CDR3 DNA reads TGTGCCAGCAGCGTGGGACTAGCGGGTGTGGAGCAGTACTTC. The genes are TRBV9 and TRBJ2-7; 12 bases match TRBD2. With V trimmed by 2 bases and J by 7 bases, 4 bases remained unmatched. CDR3 length: 14 amino acids. The V gene's germline CDR1 is SGDLS and CDR2 YYNGEE. Drawing the rest from reference TRBV9 and TRBJ2-7, the complete variable domain is DSGVTQTPKHLITATGQRVTLRCSPRSGDLSVYWYQQSLDQGLQFLIQYYNGEERAKGNILERFSAQQFPDLHSELNLSSLELGDSALYFCASSVGLAGVEQYFGPGTRLTVT.

The chain recombines TRBV7-2 with TRBJ2-3; 10 bases are a match to TRBD2. Germline values: CDR1 SGHTA, CDR2 FQGNSA. The junction had 8 bases not matched to a gene; V was cut back by 5 bases and J by 3 bases. CDR3 length: 16 amino acids. The CDR3 spells CASSPPGSGRTDTQYF. The CDR3 bases are TGTGCCAGCAGCCCCCCGGGTAGCGGGAGGACAGATACGCAGTATTTT.

V usage is TRBV28 and J usage is TRBJ2-7, with 7 bases matching TRBD2. This CDR3 contains 16 residues. V lost 4 bases, J lost 1 base, and 10 bases stayed unmatched. Germline V gene data show CDR1 as MDHEN and CDR2 as SYDVKM. DNA of the CDR3: TGTGCCAGCAGTTACCTTCTGGCGGGAGTGTCCTACGAGCAGTACTTC. Translating it yields CASSYLLAGVSYEQYF.

The V call is TRBV7-7, the J call TRBJ2-2; 8 nucleotides align to TRBD1. CDR3 length: 16 residues. V lost 5 bases and J lost 7; bases outside the gene matches: 12. Germline CDR1 SSHAT, CDR2 FNYEAQ (reference sequence). CDR3 protein: CASSPDRGFLLGELFF. The CDR3 DNA reads as TGTGCCAGCAGCCCAGACAGGGGCTTCCTGCTCGGGGAGCTGTTTTTT.

The rearrangement joins TRBV4-1 to TRBJ2-1; TRBD2 matches 8 bases. Germline assignment: CDR1 MGHRA and CDR2 YSYEKL. The J segment lost 14 bases and the V segment lost 0 bases, leaving 15 bases of the junction unmatched. The CDR3 is made up of 16 amino acids. The DNA for the CDR3 is TGCGCCAGCAGCCAAGAGGGGACTAGAGCCTCTTTTCGGGAGTTCTTC. Amino acids: CASSQEGTRASFREFF.

The chain links TRBV19 to TRBJ2-1; D is perhaps TRBD2 (5 bases). Germline V gives CDR1 LNHDA, CDR2 SQIVND (reference sequence). The CDR3 is 15 amino acids. The germline V and J ends were trimmed by 5 bases and 5 bases, with 16 bases remaining between them. CDR3 nucleotide sequence: TGTGCCAGTAGTGAGGGATTGACGGGCGACAATGAGCAGTTCTTC. It is translated as CASSEGLTGDNEQFF.

The CDR3 region is CSVGDRGNTEAFF. CDR3 bases: TGCAGCGTTGGGGACAGGGGGAACACTGAAGCTTTCTTT. The J gene is TRBJ1-1, the V gene TRBV29-1; the match to TRBD1 covers 10 bases. CDR3 length: 13 residues. The V gene's germline CDR1 is SQVTM and CDR2 ANQGSEA. Trimming at V came to 4 bases and at J to 1 base, leaving 0 bases not matched to a gene.

The chain employs TRBV7-9 and TRBJ2-1; 7 nucleotides match TRBD2. V dropped 2 bases and J dropped 7; count of bases not matched to a gene: 8. Germline CDR1 and CDR2: SEHNR and FQNEAQ (reference sequence). The CDR3 has 15 amino acids. The CDR3 nucleotides read TGTGCCAGCAGCTTAAGGTCAGGGACTATAAATGAGCAGTTCTTC. This encodes CASSLRSGTINEQFF.

The chain is built from TRBV7-9 and TRBJ2-4; no clear D. CDR3 length: 14 amino acids. The ends were cut back, 8 bases at V and 4 bases at J, with 15 bases in the middle. Germline CDR1 reads SEHNR; CDR2 reads FQNEAQ (reference sequence). The CDR3 reads CASRRLLIKNIQYF. For the CDR3, the DNA is TGTGCCAGCCGGCGACTCCTGATAAAAAACATTCAGTACTTC.

The CDR3 region has the DNA TGTGCCAGCAGCGATCAGCGACCGTACCAGCATTTT. This encodes CASSDQRPYQHF. This chain links TRBV28 with TRBJ1-5; D ambiguous. V lost 6 bases, J lost 12 bases, and 15 bases lay in between. The CDR3 is made up of 12 amino acids. The germline gives CDR1 MDHEN, CDR2 SYDVKM.